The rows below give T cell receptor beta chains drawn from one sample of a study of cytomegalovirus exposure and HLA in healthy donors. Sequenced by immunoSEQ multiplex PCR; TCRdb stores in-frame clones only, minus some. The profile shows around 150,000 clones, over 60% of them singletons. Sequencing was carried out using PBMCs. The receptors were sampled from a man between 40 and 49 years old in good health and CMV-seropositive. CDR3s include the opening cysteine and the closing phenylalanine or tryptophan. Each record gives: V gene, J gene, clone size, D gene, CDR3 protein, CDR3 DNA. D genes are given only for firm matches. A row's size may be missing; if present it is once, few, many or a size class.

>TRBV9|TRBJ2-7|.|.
CASSGPFSEQYF
TGTGCCAGCAGCGGCCCCTTCAGCGAGCAGTACTTC
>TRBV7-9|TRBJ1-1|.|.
CASSLDGGITEAFF
TGTGCCAGCAGCTTAGATGGAGGGATTACTGAAGCTTTCTTT
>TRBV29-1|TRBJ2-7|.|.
CSVAGRDSYEQYF
TGCAGCGTGGCCGGCAGGGACTCCTACGAGCAGTACTTC
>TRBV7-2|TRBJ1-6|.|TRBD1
CASRDRGLSNSPLHF
TGTGCCAGCAGAGACAGGGGGCTTTCTAATTCACCCCTCCACTTT
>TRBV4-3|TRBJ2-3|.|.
CASSQEASGLPTDTQYF
TGCGCCAGCAGCCAAGAAGCCAGCGGGCTTCCTACAGATACGCAGTATTTT
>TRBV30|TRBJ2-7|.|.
CAWTLGGTVYEQYF
TGTGCCTGGACCTTAGGGGGAACAGTTTACGAGCAGTACTTC
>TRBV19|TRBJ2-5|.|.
CASSNQGAEQETQYF
TGTGCCAGTAGTAATCAAGGGGCGGAACAAGAGACCCAGTACTTC
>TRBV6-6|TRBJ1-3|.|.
CASSYYADISGNTIYF
TGTGCCAGCAGTTACTATGCAGACATCTCTGGAAACACCATATATTTT
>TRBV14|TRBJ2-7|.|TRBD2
CASSQDIAGGKEQYF
TGTGCCAGCAGCCAAGATATAGCGGGAGGAAAAGAGCAGTACTTC
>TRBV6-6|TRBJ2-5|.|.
CASKTGGKQETQYF
TGTGCCAGCAAGACCGGGGGTAAACAAGAGACCCAGTACTTC
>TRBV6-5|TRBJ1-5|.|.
CASRGQYYSNQPQHF
TGTGCCAGCAGAGGACAGTACTATAGCAATCAGCCCCAGCATTTT
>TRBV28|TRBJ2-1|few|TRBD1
CASSFQGDWNEQFF
TGTGCCAGCAGTTTTCAGGGGGATTGGAATGAGCAGTTCTTC
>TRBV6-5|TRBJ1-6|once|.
CASGQNRINSPLHF
TGTGCCAGCGGGCAAAACAGGATTAATTCACCCCTCCACTTT
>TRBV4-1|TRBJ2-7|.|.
CASSPQLRAYEQYF
TGCGCCAGCAGCCCCCAATTGAGGGCCTACGAGCAGTACTTC
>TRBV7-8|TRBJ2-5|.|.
CASSLEGRGTQYF
TGTGCCAGCAGCTTAGAGGGCAGGGGAACCCAGTACTTC
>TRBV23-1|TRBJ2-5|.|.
CASSLQGCFWNCQETQYF
TGCGCCAGCAGTCTCCAGGGTTGTTTCTGGAATTGTCAAGAGACCCAGTACTTC
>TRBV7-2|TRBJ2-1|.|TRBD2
CASSLGLAGGAGNEQFF
TGTGCCAGCAGCTTGGGACTAGCGGGGGGAGCTGGCAATGAGCAGTTCTTC
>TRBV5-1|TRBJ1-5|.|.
CASSLDGSQPQHF
TGCGCCAGCAGCTTGGACGGGAGTCAGCCCCAGCATTTT
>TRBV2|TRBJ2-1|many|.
CASSEGFYNEQFF
TGTGCCAGCAGTGAGGGCTTCTACAATGAGCAGTTCTTC
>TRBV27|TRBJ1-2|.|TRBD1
CASSLRTGDNYGYTF
TGTGCCAGCAGTTTAAGGACAGGGGACAACTATGGCTACACCTTC
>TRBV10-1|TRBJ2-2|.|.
CASSPLNTGELFF
TGCGCCAGCAGCCCCTTAAACACCGGGGAGCTGTTTTTT
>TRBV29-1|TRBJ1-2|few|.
CSALSTGGYTF
TGCAGCGCCCTCTCGACGGGGGGCTACACCTTC
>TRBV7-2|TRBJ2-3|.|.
CASSLSGINTDTQYF
TGTGCCAGCAGCTTATCCGGGATAAACACAGATACGCAGTATTTT
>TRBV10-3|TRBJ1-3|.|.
CAIRAVRDTIYF
TGTGCCATCAGGGCAGTGAGGGACACCATATATTTT
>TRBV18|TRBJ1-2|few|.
CASSLSGADYGYTF
TGTGCCAGCTCACTCAGTGGGGCAGACTATGGCTACACCTTC
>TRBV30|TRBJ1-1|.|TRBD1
CAWSRDSGTEAFF
TGTGCCTGGAGCCGGGACAGCGGGACTGAAGCTTTCTTT
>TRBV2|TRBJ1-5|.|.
CASSPRTGNSNQPQHF
TGTGCCAGCTCCCCACGAACAGGTAATAGCAATCAGCCCCAGCATTTT
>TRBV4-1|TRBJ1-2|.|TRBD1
CASSHPGQGAGGYTF
TGCGCCAGCAGCCATCCGGGACAGGGGGCGGGGGGCTACACCTTC
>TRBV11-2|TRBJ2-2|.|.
CASSLSAGGWNTGELFF
TGTGCCAGCAGCCTCTCCGCTGGGGGCTGGAACACCGGGGAGCTGTTTTTT
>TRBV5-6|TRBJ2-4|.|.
CASSRVDRELDIQYF
TGTGCCAGCAGCCGAGTTGATCGGGAGTTGGACATTCAGTACTTC
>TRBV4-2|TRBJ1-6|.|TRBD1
CASSHTWDRQSSYNSPLHF
TGTGCCAGCAGCCACACGTGGGACAGGCAAAGCTCCTATAATTCCCCCCTCCACTTT
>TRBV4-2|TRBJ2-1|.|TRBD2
CASSQGRLAGGQQPGGEQFF
TGTGCCAGCAGCCAAGGGAGGCTAGCGGGGGGGCAACAGCCCGGGGGCGAGCAGTTCTTC
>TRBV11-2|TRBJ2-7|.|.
CASSLVGGPREQYF
TGTGCCAGCAGCTTAGTCGGGGGGCCTAGGGAGCAGTACTTC
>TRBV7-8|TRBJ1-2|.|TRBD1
CASSLLQGEVSGYTF
TGTGCCAGCAGCTTACTACAGGGGGAGGTCTCTGGCTACACCTTC
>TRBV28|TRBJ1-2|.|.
CASRVAGGAEGYTF
TGTGCCAGCAGGGTCGCGGGGGGGGCAGAGGGCTACACCTTC
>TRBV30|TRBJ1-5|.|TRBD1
CAWSADRVQPQHF
TGTGCCTGGAGTGCCGACAGGGTTCAGCCCCAGCATTTT
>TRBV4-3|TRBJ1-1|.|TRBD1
CASSDRDRGNTEAFF
TGCGCCAGCAGCGACCGGGACAGGGGGAACACTGAAGCTTTCTTT
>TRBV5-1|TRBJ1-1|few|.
CASSPNGGGHTEAFF
TGCGCCAGCAGCCCGAATGGGGGGGGCCACACTGAAGCTTTCTTT
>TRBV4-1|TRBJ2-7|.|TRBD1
CASSPRTGEYEQYF
TGCGCCAGCTCTCCCCGGACAGGGGAATACGAGCAGTACTTC
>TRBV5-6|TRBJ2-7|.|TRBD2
CASSSPSGTYEQYF
TGTGCCAGCAGCTCCCCTAGCGGAACCTACGAGCAGTACTTC
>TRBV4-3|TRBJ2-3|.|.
CASSQALGTDTQYF
TGCGCCAGCAGCCAAGCCTTAGGCACAGATACGCAGTATTTT
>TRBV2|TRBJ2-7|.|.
CASSREGGGHEQYF
TGTGCCAGCAGCCGGGAGGGAGGGGGCCACGAGCAGTACTTC
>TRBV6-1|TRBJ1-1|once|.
CASRPEWTTGTEAFF
TGTGCCAGCAGGCCCGAGTGGACAACCGGCACTGAAGCTTTCTTT
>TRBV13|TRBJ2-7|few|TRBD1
CASSMRLGTVSYEQYF
TGTGCCAGCAGCATGAGGCTTGGGACAGTCTCCTACGAGCAGTACTTC
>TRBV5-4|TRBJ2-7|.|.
CASSLGSSYEQYF
TGTGCCAGCAGCTTGGGCAGCTCCTACGAGCAGTACTTC
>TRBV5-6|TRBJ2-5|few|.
CASSLVGRTGKETQYF
TGTGCCAGTAGCTTGGTTGGCAGGACGGGAAAAGAGACCCAGTACTTC
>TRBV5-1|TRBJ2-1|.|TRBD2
CASSPRLAGGAGVFF
TGCGCCAGCAGCCCTAGACTAGCGGGGGGAGCCGGCGTGTTCTTC
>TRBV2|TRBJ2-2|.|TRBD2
CASLLAGSLRTGELFF
TGTGCCAGTTTACTAGCGGGGTCCCTAAGGACCGGGGAGCTGTTTTTT
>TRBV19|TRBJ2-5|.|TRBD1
CATREGQGDETQYF
TGTGCCACCAGAGAAGGACAGGGGGACGAGACCCAGTACTTC